Listed here is a single T cell receptor (beta chain). Its antigen is not identified. The donors, healthy Caucasians from Russia, were aged about 6 to 90. The CDR3 has 14 residues. The V end was cut by 3 bases, the J end by 0 bases, with 6 bases between. Germline V gives CDR1 LGHNA, CDR2 YNFKEQ. This record comes from a study of blood T cells in healthy people across ages. Points from the study as a whole: Donors of long life had a larger count of naive CD4+ cells and greater diversity than aged donors.

Combining a sample-barcoded 5' primer with a J-beta primer mix, a second PCR ran for roughly 7 to 12 cycles. Tagging of each cDNA molecule was performed by a template-switch adaptor with 12 random nucleotides. TCRdb reprocessed the 5' RACE reads with MiXCR, giving one entry per CDR3 protein. Here the sample spans approximately 1.5 million distinct CDR3 sequences, 35% to 45% being singletons. This clonotype was obtained from a woman aged 18 to 35 in good health. The J gene is TRBJ1-5, the V gene TRBV4-2; D gene unclear. The sample comprised blood. The CDR3 loop is CASSHSGSNQPQHF. The CDR3, as DNA: TGTGCCAGCAGCCACAGCGGTAGCAATCAGCCCCAGCATTTT.